These 25 T cell receptor beta chains originate from one sample sequenced in a study of cytomegalovirus exposure and HLA in healthy donors. Both 60 Vbeta primers and 13 Jbeta primers went into the PCR. Assay used: immunoSEQ multiplex PCR; TCRdb lists only in-frame clones, some missing. The table records about 190,000 clones, about 77% of them present only once. Sequenced input: PBMCs. The receptors originated from a man aged 25 to 45 in good health and CMV-seropositive.

This chain connects TRBV4-3 to TRBJ1-4; no reliable D call. The CDR3 has 14 residues. V was cut by 4 bases and J by 0 bases, with 6 bases left in between. The germline V gene has CDR1 LGHNA and CDR2 YSLEER. The CDR3 protein is CASSPSATNEKLFF. CDR3 coding DNA: TGCGCCAGCAGCCCTAGTGCAACTAATGAAAAACTGTTTTTT.

The chain joins TRBV4-1 to TRBJ2-1; 8 bases agree with TRBD2. V lost 6 bases and J lost 7; bases outside the gene matches: 5. Germline assignment: CDR1 MGHRA and CDR2 YSYEKL. The CDR3 contains 13 residues. As DNA, the CDR3 is TGCGCCAGCAGGGGACTAGGTGATAATGAGCAGTTCTTC. Its protein is CASRGLGDNEQFF.

The rearrangement links TRBV7-2 to TRBJ1-1; 9 nucleotides agree with TRBD1. V gave up 4 bases and J gave up 0 bases; unmatched junction bases: 6. This CDR3 region has 16 residues. Germline V gene lookup returns CDR1 SGHTA and CDR2 FQGNSA. Here the CDR3 reads CASSSGGQGLNTEAFF. The CDR3 region has the DNA TGTGCCAGCAGCTCGGGAGGACAGGGGCTGAACACTGAAGCTTTCTTT.

J is TRBJ2-2 and V is TRBV7-9; 9 nucleotides match TRBD2. The CDR3 has 13 residues. Trimming took 4 bases from V and 13 from J; bases not matched to a gene: 7. In germline, CDR1 is SEHNR, CDR2 FQNEAQ (reference sequence). Here the CDR3 DNA reads TGTGCCAGCAGCTCGGGACTAGCCGGACGGCTGTTTTTT. The encoded protein is CASSSGLAGRLFF. The full variable domain, in which reference TRBV7-9 and TRBJ2-2 provide the parts outside the CDR3, is DTGVSQNPRHKITKRGQNVTFRCDPISEHNRLYWYRQTLGQGPEFLTYFQNEAQLEKSRLLSDRFSAERPKGSFSTLEIQRTEQGDSAMYLCASSSGLAGRLFFGEGSRLTVL.

V is TRBV28 and J is TRBJ2-1; 8 bases agree with TRBD1. The CDR3 spans 11 residues. V was pared by 5 bases and J by 13 bases, with 4 bases of the junction left unmatched. Germline CDR1 MDHEN, CDR2 SYDVKM. CDR3 sequence (DNA): TGTGCCAGCAGTACCTCAGGGGGCCAGTTCTTC. Translating it yields CASSTSGGQFF.

V gene TRBV2 combines with J gene TRBJ2-7; 7 bases are shared with TRBD1. The V and J ends lost 6 bases and 3 bases, in that order; junction bases with no gene match: 2. This CDR3 comprises 12 residues. Germline V gene data show CDR1 as SNHLY and CDR2 as FYNNEI. This CDR3 is CASSGDSYEQYF. The CDR3 bases are TGTGCCAGCAGCGGGGACAGCTACGAGCAGTACTTC.

The V and J genes are TRBV7-2 and TRBJ1-1, with D uncertain. Germline lookup yields CDR1 SGHTA and CDR2 FQGNSA. Trimming pared 9 bases from V and 2 bases from J, leaving 16 bases between. This CDR3 is built from 14 residues. CDR3 sequence: CASKPTRSNTEAFF. The CDR3 coding sequence is TGTGCCAGTAAGCCTACGAGAAGTAACACTGAAGCTTTCTTT.

The J gene is TRBJ2-7, the V gene TRBV27; 9 positions agree with TRBD1. The germline CDR1 and CDR2 sequences are MNHEY and SMNVEV (reference sequence). Losses at the gene ends were 6 bases for V and 2 bases for J; bases not matched to a gene: 5. There are 14 residues in the CDR3. The CDR3 DNA is TGTGCCAGCAGGAGGACAGGGGCGGCCTACGAGCAGTACTTC. Translated: CASRRTGAAYEQYF.

The chain has TRBV7-9 and TRBJ2-3; D may be TRBD1 (5 bases). V was pared by 2 bases and J by 6 bases, with 21 bases between. From germline, CDR1 is SEHNR and CDR2 FQNEAQ (reference sequence). This CDR3 comprises 17 residues. The CDR3 loop is CASSLNGRQPSTDTQYF. In DNA form, the CDR3 reads TGTGCCAGCAGCTTAAACGGCCGACAGCCCAGTACGGATACGCAGTATTTT. The entire variable domain, with the rest obtained from reference TRBV7-9 and TRBJ2-3, is as follows: DTGVSQNPRHKITKRGQNVTFRCDPISEHNRLYWYRQTLGQGPEFLTYFQNEAQLEKSRLLSDRFSAERPKGSFSTLEIQRTEQGDSAMYLCASSLNGRQPSTDTQYFGPGTRLTVL.

This rearrangement joins TRBV6-5 to TRBJ2-2, with TRBD2 matching over 14 bases. CDR1 and CDR2 from the germline V gene are MNHEY and SVGAGI. This CDR3 is 16 amino acids long. The V gene end was trimmed by 4 bases and the J gene end by 5 bases; junction bases not matched to a gene: 3. Written as DNA, the CDR3 is TGTGCCAGCAGTTCAGGACTAGCGGGAGGTACCGGGGAGCTGTTTTTT. Its protein is CASSSGLAGGTGELFF.

The V gene is TRBV28, the J gene TRBJ2-7; 10 nucleotides line up with TRBD2. The ends lost 6 bases at V and 1 base at J; junction bases unmatched: 18. Germline-derived CDR1 and CDR2 are MDHEN and SYDVKM. The CDR3 contains 19 residues. In nucleotides, the CDR3 is TGTGCCAGCAGCCAATCTAGCGGGAGTTTGACCCCCGCATCCTACGAGCAGTACTTC. Its protein product is CASSQSSGSLTPASYEQYF.

The V call is TRBV28, the J call TRBJ1-5, with D possibly being TRBD1 (6 bases). The V end was cut by 5 bases, the J end by 5 bases, with 22 bases between. In germline, CDR1 is MDHEN, CDR2 SYDVKM. The CDR3 totals 17 residues. The DNA of the CDR3 is TGTGCCAGCAGTCCAAGATATAACACCCCAGGGGATCAGCCCCAGCATTTT. It is translated as CASSPRYNTPGDQPQHF.

DNA of the CDR3: TGTGCCAGCAGTGGACGGACAGGGACCTCTGGTGAGCAGTTCTTC. This encodes CASSGRTGTSGEQFF. The V gene is TRBV2, the J gene TRBJ2-1, with 8 bases identical to TRBD1. The germline CDR1 and CDR2 sequences are SNHLY and FYNNEI. The junction had 11 bases not matched to a gene; V was cut back by 4 bases and J by 9 bases. The CDR3 contains 15 residues.

The J gene is TRBJ2-7, the V gene TRBV6-5; TRBD1 matches at 8 bases. Losses at the gene ends were 4 bases for V and 2 bases for J; bases not matched to a gene: 4. This CDR3 is 14 amino acids long. Per germline, CDR1 MNHEY and CDR2 SVGAGI. CDR3 coding DNA: TGTGCCAGCAGTTGGGACAGGAAAACCTACGAGCAGTACTTC. Protein product: CASSWDRKTYEQYF.

The table lists this clone with a few counts. V is TRBV10-3 and J is TRBJ2-7, with a possible D match to TRBD2 (5 bases). Germline CDR1 ENHRY, CDR2 SYGVKD. There are 15 residues in the CDR3. V lost 6 bases and J lost 0, with 15 bases in between. CDR3 protein: CAIRDSATNSYEQYF. For the CDR3, the DNA is TGTGCCATCAGGGATAGCGCGACGAACTCCTACGAGCAGTACTTC.

A remark on this clone: Compared with germline, one end of the junction differs, possibly owing to a read error. J is TRBJ2-7 and V is TRBV7-9; a weak D match, TRBD2 (6 bases). CDR1 is SEHNR and CDR2 is FQNEAQ in the germline V gene (reference sequence). This CDR3 comprises 13 residues. CDR3 DNA: TGTTCCAGCAGCTTGGGAGGCTTTTACGAGCAGTACTTC. Translated, it gives CSSSLGGFYEQYF.

The J gene is TRBJ1-5, the V gene TRBV28; a weak D match, TRBD1 (5 bases). V lost 7 bases to trimming and J lost 0 bases, with 19 bases between them. CDR1 is MDHEN, CDR2 SYDVKM, per germline. This CDR3 contains 17 residues. The CDR3 is CASTPLRDSYSNQPQHF. In nucleotides, the CDR3 is TGTGCCAGCACCCCGTTGAGGGACTCTTATAGCAATCAGCCCCAGCATTTT.

J is TRBJ2-5 and V is TRBV7-9, with TRBD1 as a possible D gene (6 bases). V lost 4 bases, J lost 6 bases, and 15 bases lay in between. The V gene's germline CDR1 is SEHNR and CDR2 FQNEAQ (reference sequence). The CDR3 covers 14 residues. Written as DNA, the CDR3 is TGTGCCAGCAGCTCCGACACAGGGTTTCAGACCCAGTACTTC. Its protein is CASSSDTGFQTQYF.

This rearrangement joins TRBV27 to TRBJ2-1; 7 bases match TRBD1. Per germline, CDR1 MNHEY and CDR2 SMNVEV (reference sequence). V shed 5 bases, J shed 3 bases, and the junction held 10 bases outside the gene matches. There are 16 residues in the CDR3. The CDR3 DNA follows: TGTGCCAGCAGTCCCGGGACAGAAGCCGGCTACAATGAGCAGTTCTTC. Its protein product is CASSPGTEAGYNEQFF.

This chain links TRBV5-1 with TRBJ1-1; 9 positions match TRBD1. The germline V gene has CDR1 SGHRS and CDR2 YFSETQ. This CDR3 has 15 residues. Losses at the gene ends were 3 bases for V and 2 bases for J; bases not matched to a gene: 5. CDR3 amino acids: CASSWTGASNTEAFF. The CDR3 region has the DNA TGCGCCAGCAGCTGGACAGGGGCCTCTAACACTGAAGCTTTCTTT.

The chain employs TRBV9 and TRBJ1-4; TRBD1 matches 8 bases. There are 14 residues in the CDR3. Per the germline V gene, CDR1 is SGDLS and CDR2 is YYNGEE. V lost 0 bases to trimming and J lost 5 bases; unmatched junction nucleotides: 0. The CDR3 protein is CASSVDRGNEKLFF. In DNA form, the CDR3 reads TGTGCCAGCAGCGTAGACAGGGGGAATGAAAAACTGTTTTTT.

This clone was detected only a few times. The chain links TRBV27 to TRBJ1-3; D gene unclear. Trimming cost V 5 bases and J 5 bases, with 16 bases left between them. The CDR3 runs to 15 residues. The germline V gene has CDR1 MNHEY and CDR2 SMNVEV (reference sequence). CDR3 DNA: TGTGCCAGCAGTCACCTAGGCGGGGATAGAAACACCATATATTTT. It specifies CASSHLGGDRNTIYF.

The rearrangement joins TRBV30 to TRBJ2-1; D unclear. With 0 bases removed from V and 3 bases from J, the gap between germline ends came to 6 bases. Germline V gene sequence: CDR1 GTSNPN, CDR2 SVGIG (reference sequence). The length of the CDR3 is 13 residues. This chain's CDR3 is CAWSVPSYNEQFF. CDR3 DNA: TGTGCCTGGAGTGTACCCAGCTACAATGAGCAGTTCTTC.

The chain recombines TRBV27 with TRBJ1-4; 10 nucleotides match TRBD1. J lost 6 bases, V lost 9 bases, and 19 bases had no gene match. CDR3 length equals 18 residues. CDR1 is MNHEY, CDR2 SMNVEV, per germline (reference sequence). Here the CDR3 reads CASQPAGRTGGRDEKLFF. CDR3 in DNA: TGTGCCAGTCAACCTGCCGGACGGACAGGGGGTAGGGATGAAAAACTGTTTTTT.

This clone was detected once. The rearrangement joins TRBV4-3 to TRBJ2-7, with 10 bases lining up with TRBD2. J was trimmed by 4 bases and V by 8 bases; bases with no gene match: 8. CDR3 length equals 14 residues. Germline V CDR1 and CDR2: LGHNA, YSLEER. CDR3 in amino acids: CASAQGLAKYEQYF. The CDR3 nucleotides are TGCGCCAGCGCCCAGGGACTAGCGAAATACGAGCAGTACTTC.